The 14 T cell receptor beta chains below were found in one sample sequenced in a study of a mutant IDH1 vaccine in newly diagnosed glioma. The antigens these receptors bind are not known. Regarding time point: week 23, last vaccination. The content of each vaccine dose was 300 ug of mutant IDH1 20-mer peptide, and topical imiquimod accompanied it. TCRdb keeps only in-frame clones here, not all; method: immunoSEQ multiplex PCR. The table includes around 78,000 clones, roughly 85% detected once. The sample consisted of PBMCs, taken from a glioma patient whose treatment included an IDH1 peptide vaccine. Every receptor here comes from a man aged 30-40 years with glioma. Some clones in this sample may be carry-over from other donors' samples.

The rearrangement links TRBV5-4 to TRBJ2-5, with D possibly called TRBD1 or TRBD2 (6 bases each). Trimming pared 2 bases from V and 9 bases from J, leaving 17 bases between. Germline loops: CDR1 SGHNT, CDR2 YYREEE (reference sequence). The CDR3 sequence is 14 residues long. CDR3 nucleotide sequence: TGTGCCAGCAGCTTTGGAGACAGGTCGGGGGCCCAGTACTTC. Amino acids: CASSFGDRSGAQYF.

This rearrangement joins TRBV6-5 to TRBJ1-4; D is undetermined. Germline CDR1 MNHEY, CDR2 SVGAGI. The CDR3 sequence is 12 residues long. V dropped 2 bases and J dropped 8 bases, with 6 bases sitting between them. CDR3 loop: CASSYQREKLFF. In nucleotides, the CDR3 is TGTGCCAGCAGTTACCAAAGGGAAAAACTGTTTTTT.

The CDR3 spells CASSAAQENTEAFF. The CDR3 nucleotides read TGTGCCAGCAGTGCCGCTCAGGAAAACACTGAAGCTTTCTTT. The chain joins TRBV2 to TRBJ1-1, with D uncertain. The CDR3 is 14 residues long. The V gene's germline CDR1 is SNHLY and CDR2 FYNNEI. V was clipped by 4 bases and J by 2 bases, with 11 bases between them.

CDR3 in DNA: TGTGCCAGCAGCTTGACAGGGAGAAGAGGCTACACCTTC. Amino acid sequence: CASSLTGRRGYTF. The chain carries TRBV5-4 and TRBJ1-2; TRBD1 is a possible D gene (6 bases). Trimming cost V 1 base and J 8 bases, with 12 bases left between them. The germline gives CDR1 SGHNT, CDR2 YYREEE (reference sequence). This CDR3 region has 13 residues. Full variable domain (remainder filled in from reference TRBV5-4 and TRBJ1-2): ETGVTQSPTHLIKTRGQQVTLRCSSQSGHNTVSWYQQALGQGPQFIFQYYREEENGRGNFPPRFSGLQFPNYSSELNVNALELDDSALYLCASSLTGRRGYTFGSGTRLTVV.

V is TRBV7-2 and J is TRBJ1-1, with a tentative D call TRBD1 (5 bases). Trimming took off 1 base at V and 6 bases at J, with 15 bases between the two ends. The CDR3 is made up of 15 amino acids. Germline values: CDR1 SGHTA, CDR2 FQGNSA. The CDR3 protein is CASSLVRGGMAEAFF. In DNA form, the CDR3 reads TGTGCCAGCAGCTTAGTAAGGGGTGGAATGGCTGAAGCTTTCTTT.

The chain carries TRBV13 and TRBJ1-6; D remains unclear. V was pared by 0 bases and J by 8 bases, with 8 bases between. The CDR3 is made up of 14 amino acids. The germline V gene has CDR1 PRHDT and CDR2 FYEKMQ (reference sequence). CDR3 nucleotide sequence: TGTGCCAGCAGCTTAGGCGAAACCTATTCACCCCTCCACTTT. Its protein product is CASSLGETYSPLHF. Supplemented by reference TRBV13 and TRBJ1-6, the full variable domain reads AAGVIQSPRHLIKEKRETATLKCYPIPRHDTVYWYQQGPGQDPQFLISFYEKMQSDKGSIPDRFSAQQFSDYHSELNMSSLELGDSALYFCASSLGETYSPLHFGNGTRLTVT.

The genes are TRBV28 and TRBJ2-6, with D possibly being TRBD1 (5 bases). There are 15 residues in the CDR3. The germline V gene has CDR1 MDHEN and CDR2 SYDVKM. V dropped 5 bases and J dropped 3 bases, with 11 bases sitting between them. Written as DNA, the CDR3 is TGTGCCAGCAGTCACGACAGTGGTGGGGCCAACGTCCTGACTTTC. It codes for CASSHDSGGANVLTF.

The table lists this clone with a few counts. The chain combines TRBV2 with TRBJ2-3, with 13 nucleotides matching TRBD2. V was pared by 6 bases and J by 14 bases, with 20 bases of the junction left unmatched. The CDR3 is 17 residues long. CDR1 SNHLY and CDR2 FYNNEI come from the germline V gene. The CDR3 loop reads CASRDRTSGSPSGRRYF. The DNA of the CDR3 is TGTGCCAGCAGAGACCGGACTAGCGGGAGTCCCTCGGGACGAAGGTATTTT.

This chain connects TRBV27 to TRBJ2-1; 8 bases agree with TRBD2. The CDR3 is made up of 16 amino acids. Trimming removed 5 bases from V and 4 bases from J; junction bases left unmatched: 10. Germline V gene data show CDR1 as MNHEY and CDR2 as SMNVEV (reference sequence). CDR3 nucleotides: TGTGCCAGCAGTGCCTTCAGCGGGGGCATGTACAATGAGCAGTTCTTC. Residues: CASSAFSGGMYNEQFF.

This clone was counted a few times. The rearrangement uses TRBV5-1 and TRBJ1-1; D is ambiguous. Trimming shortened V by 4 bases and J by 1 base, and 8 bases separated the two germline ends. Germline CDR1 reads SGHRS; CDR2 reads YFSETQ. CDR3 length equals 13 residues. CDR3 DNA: TGCGCCAGCAGCAACACCCAGAACACTGAAGCTTTCTTT. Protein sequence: CASSNTQNTEAFF.

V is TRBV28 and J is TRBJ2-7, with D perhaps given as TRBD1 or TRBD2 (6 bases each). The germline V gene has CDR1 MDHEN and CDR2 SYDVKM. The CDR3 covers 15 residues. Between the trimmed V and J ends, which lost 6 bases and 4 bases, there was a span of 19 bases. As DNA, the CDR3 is TGTGCCAGCAGGGCCGGGGGCCCTCCTAGGTACGAGCAGTACTTC. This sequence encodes CASRAGGPPRYEQYF.

DNA for the CDR3: TGTGCCAGCAGCGTAGGGGTCGGGACTAGCGGGGGTTTCTCCTACAATGAGCAGTTCTTC. Residues: CASSVGVGTSGGFSYNEQFF. The chain uses TRBV9 and TRBJ2-1; 14 bases match TRBD2. V shed 0 bases and J 0 bases; nucleotides not matched to a gene: 8. CDR1 SGDLS and CDR2 YYNGEE come from the germline V gene. There are 20 residues in the CDR3.

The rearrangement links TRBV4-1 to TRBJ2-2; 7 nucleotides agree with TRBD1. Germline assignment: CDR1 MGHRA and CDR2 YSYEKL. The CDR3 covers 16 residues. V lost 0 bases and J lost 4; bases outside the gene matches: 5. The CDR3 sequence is CASSQETGASTGELFF. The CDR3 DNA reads TGCGCCAGCAGCCAAGAAACAGGGGCGAGCACCGGGGAGCTGTTTTTT.

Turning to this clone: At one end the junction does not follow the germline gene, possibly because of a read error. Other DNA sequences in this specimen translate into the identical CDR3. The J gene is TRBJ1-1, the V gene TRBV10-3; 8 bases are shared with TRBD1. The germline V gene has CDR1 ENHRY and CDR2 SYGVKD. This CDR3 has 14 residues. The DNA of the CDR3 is TGTGCCACCGACAGGGGCCAAGGGAACACCGAAGCTTTCTTT. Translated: CATDRGQGNTEAFF.